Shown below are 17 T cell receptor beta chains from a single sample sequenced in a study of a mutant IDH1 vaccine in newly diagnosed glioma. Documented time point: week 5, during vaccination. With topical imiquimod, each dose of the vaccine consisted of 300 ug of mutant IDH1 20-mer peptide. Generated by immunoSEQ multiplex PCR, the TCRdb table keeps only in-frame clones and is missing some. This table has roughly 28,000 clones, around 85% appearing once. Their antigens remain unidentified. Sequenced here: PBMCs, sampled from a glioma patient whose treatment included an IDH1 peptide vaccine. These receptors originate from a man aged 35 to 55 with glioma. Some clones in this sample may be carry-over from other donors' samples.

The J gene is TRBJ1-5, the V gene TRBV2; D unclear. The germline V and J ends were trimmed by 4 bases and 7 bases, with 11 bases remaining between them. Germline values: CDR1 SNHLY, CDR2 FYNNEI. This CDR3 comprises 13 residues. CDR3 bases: TGTGCCAGCAGTGTACGGGGTGACCAGCCCCAGCATTTT. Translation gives CASSVRGDQPQHF. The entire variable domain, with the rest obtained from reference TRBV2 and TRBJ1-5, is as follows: EPEVTQTPSHQVTQMGQEVILRCVPISNHLYFYWYRQILGQKVEFLVSFYNNEISEKSEIFDDQFSVERPDGSNFTLKIRSTKLEDSAMYFCASSVRGDQPQHFGDGTRLSIL.

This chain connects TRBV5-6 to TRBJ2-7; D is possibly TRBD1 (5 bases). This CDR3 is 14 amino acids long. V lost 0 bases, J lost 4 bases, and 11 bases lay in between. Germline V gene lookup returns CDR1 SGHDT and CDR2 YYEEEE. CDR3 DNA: TGTGCCAGCAGCTTGGAGGCAGGGCCTTACGAGCAGTACTTC. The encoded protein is CASSLEAGPYEQYF.

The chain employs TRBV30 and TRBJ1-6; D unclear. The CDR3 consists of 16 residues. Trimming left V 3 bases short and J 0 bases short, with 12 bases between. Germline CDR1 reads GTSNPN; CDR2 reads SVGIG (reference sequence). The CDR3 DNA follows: TGTGCCTGGAGATTCTCTGTCTTCTCCTATAATTCACCCCTCCACTTT. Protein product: CAWRFSVFSYNSPLHF.

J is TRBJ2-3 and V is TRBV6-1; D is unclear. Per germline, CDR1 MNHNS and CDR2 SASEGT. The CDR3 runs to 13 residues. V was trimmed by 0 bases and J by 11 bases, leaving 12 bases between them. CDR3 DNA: TGTGCCAGCAGTGAAGCGACTGGGTCGGGGCAGTATTTT. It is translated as CASSEATGSGQYF.

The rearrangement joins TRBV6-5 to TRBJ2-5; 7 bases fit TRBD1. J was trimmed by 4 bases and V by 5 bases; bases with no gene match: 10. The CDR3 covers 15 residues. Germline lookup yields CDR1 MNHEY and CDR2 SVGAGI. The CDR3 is CASSPLTGKAETQYF. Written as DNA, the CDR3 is TGTGCCAGCAGTCCCTTGACAGGGAAAGCAGAGACCCAGTACTTC.

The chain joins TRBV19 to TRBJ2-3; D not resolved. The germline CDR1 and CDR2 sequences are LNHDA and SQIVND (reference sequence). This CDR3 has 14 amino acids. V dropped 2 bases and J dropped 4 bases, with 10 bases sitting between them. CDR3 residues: CASSIWLEADTQYF. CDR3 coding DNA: TGTGCCAGTAGTATATGGCTCGAGGCAGATACGCAGTATTTT. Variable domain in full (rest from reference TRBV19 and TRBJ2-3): DGGITQSPKYLFRKEGQNVTLSCEQNLNHDAMYWYRQDPGQGLRLIYYSQIVNDFQKGDIAEGYSVSREKKESFPLTVTSAQKNPTAFYLCASSIWLEADTQYFGPGTRLTVL.

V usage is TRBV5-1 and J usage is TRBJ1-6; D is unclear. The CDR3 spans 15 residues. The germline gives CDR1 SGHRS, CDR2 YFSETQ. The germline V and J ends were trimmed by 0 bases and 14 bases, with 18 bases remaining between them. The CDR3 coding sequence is TGCGCCAGCAGCTTGGACGGGCTTCAAGATGGATCCCTCCACTTT. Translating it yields CASSLDGLQDGSLHF.

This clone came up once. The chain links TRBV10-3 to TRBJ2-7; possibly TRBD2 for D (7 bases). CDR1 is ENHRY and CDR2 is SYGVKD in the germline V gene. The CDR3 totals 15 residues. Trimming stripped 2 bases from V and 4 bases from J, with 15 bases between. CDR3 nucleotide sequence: TGTGCCATCAGTGAGCCGAAGGGGGGAGGGTACGAGCAGTACTTC. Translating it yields CAISEPKGGGYEQYF.

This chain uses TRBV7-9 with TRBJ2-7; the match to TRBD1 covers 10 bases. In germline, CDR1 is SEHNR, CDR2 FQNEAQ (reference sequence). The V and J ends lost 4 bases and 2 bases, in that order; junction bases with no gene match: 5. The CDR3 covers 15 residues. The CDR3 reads CASSSGQGMTYEQYF. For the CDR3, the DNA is TGTGCCAGCAGCTCGGGACAGGGGATGACCTACGAGCAGTACTTC.

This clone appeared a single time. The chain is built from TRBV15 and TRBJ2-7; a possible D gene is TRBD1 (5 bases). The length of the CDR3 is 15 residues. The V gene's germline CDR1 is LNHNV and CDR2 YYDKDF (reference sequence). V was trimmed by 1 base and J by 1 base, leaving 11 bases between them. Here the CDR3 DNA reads TGTGCCACCAGCAGAGCAGGGTCCCCTTCCTACGAGCAGTACTTC. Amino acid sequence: CATSRAGSPSYEQYF.

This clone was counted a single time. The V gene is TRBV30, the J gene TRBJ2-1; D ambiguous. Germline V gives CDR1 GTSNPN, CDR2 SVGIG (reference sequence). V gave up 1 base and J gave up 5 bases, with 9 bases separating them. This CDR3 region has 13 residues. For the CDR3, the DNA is TGTGCCTGGAGTGCCCTCCCGAACAATGAGCAGTTCTTC. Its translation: CAWSALPNNEQFF. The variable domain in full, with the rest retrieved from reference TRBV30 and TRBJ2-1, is SQTIHQWPATLVQPVGSPLSLECTVEGTSNPNLYWYRQAAGRGLQLLFYSVGIGQISSEVPQNLSASRPQDRQFILSSKKLLLSDSGFYLCAWSALPNNEQFFGPGTRLTVL.

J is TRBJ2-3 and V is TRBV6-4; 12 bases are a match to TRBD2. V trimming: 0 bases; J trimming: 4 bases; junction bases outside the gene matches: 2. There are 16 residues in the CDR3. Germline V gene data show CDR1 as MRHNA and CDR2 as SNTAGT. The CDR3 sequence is CASSDSLAGGPDTQYF. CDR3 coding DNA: TGTGCCAGCAGTGACTCTCTAGCGGGGGGGCCAGATACGCAGTATTTT.

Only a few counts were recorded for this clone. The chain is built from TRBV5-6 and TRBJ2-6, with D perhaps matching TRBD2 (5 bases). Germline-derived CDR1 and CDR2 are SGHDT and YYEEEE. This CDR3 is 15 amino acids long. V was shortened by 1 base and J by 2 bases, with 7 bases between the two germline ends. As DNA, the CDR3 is TGTGCCAGCAGCTTGTACGGGACTGGGGCCAACGTCCTGACTTTC. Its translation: CASSLYGTGANVLTF.

The CDR3 bases are TGCAGTGCTAGTCCCGGGAATGGCTACACCTTC. Translating gives CSASPGNGYTF. The chain recombines TRBV20-1 with TRBJ1-2; D gene ambiguous. This CDR3 spans 11 amino acids. CDR1 is DFQATT, CDR2 SNEGSKA, per germline (reference sequence). The V and J ends lost 3 bases and 6 bases respectively, with 8 bases between them.

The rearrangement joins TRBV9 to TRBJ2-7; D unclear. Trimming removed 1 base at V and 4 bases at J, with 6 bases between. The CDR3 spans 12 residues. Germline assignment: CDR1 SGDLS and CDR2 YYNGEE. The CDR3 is CASSVNSYEQYF. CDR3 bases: TGTGCCAGCAGCGTAAACTCTTACGAGCAGTACTTC. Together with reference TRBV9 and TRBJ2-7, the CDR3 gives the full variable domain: DSGVTQTPKHLITATGQRVTLRCSPRSGDLSVYWYQQSLDQGLQFLIQYYNGEERAKGNILERFSAQQFPDLHSELNLSSLELGDSALYFCASSVNSYEQYFGPGTRLTVT.

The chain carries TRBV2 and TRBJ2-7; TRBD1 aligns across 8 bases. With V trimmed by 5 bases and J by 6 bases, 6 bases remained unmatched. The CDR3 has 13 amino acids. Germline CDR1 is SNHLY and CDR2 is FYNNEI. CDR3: CASSRTGLTEQYF. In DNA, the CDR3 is TGTGCCAGCAGTAGGACAGGGCTTACCGAGCAGTACTTC.

In DNA form, the CDR3 reads TGTGCCAGCAGCTTAGGGCCAGGGACGGGGGGCTACACCTTC. Residues: CASSLGPGTGGYTF. The genes are TRBV11-2 and TRBJ1-2, with TRBD1 as a possible D gene (5 bases). Germline V gene lookup returns CDR1 SGHAT and CDR2 FQNNGV. Trimming took 1 base from V and 8 from J, leaving 14 bases between them. The CDR3 totals 14 residues.